This TCR beta chain is from a study of molecular identifiers for immune sequencing clone quantification. Overall study: In replicates, RNA from approximately 20,000 or 100,000 naive CD8 cells was divided five ways and four parts were sequenced. Whole-study findings and limits: Effector cells kept over 98% of their molecules in clones above 20 RNA copies, while naive cells kept under 1% there. Among about a million naive cells, spiked Jurkat TCR RNA from a single cell was reportedly detectable.

Looked up from germline, CDR1 is SGDLS and CDR2 is YYNGEE. The CDR3 covers 14 residues. Using its own MiXCR run on the PCR reads, TCRdb lists one record per CDR3 protein. Of roughly 97,000 distinct CDR3 sequences listed, roughly 24% are singletons. For this clonotype: Antigen: not known. A much larger clone is a single base away; this may be a read error.

Sorting selected naive CD8 T cells with a CD8+CD4-CCR7+CD45RA+ phenotype. The sample comprised naive CD8+ T cells from blood, with Jurkat cell RNA spiked in. Subset indicated: FACS-sorted CD8+CD4-CCR7+CD45RA+ naive T cells. The TCR originated in a human donor in good health. Some libraries in this study had Jurkat cell RNA spiked in. J is TRBJ1-1 and V is TRBV9, with TRBD1 as a possible D gene (5 bases). CDR3 nucleotides: TGTGCCGGCAGCGTAGTGGGGGTGAGGTCTGAAGCTTTCTTT. It yields the protein CAGSVVGVRSEAFF.